This T cell receptor beta chain was documented in a study of cytomegalovirus exposure and HLA in healthy donors. While unrecorded immune exposures were likely, the donors were nominally healthy when sampled. General study results and limits: Associated with HLA alleles at 0.05 false discovery rate in a later analysis were some 16,000 TCR beta sequences. Most TCR beta V segments were productive about 90% or about 30% of the time in an earlier analysis.

The study ran its PCR with 60 Vbeta and 13 Jbeta primers. Here immunoSEQ multiplex PCR was the method, and the copy in TCRdb shows in-frame clones only, minus some. The sample consists of roughly 100,000 clones, around 85% of them appearing once. This clone appeared a single time. Its antigen is still unknown. What was sequenced was PBMCs. The TCR was taken from a man between 25 and 39 years old in good health and CMV-seronegative.

The CDR3 protein is CASSSRGRETQYF. DNA for the CDR3: TGTGCCAGCAGTTCCAGGGGACGAGAGACCCAGTACTTC. The chain combines TRBV2 with TRBJ2-5, with D perhaps TRBD1 (6 bases). This CDR3 is built from 13 residues. Deletions cut 5 bases from V and 4 bases from J, with 11 bases between. The germline gives CDR1 SNHLY, CDR2 FYNNEI.